This note documents a single T cell receptor beta chain sequence. The antigen remains unidentified. The CDR3 has 14 amino acids. Germline V gives CDR1 MNHNS, CDR2 SASEGT. V lost 5 bases, J lost 3 bases, and 13 bases lay in between. This sample is drawn from a study of T cells in Graves' hyperthyroidism and ophthalmopathy. Findings and limits, study-wide: Model predictions of ophthalmopathy came a median around 7.1 months before onset.

Amplified regions were TCR beta CDR3 sequences from RNA transcripts. HTBI primers were the set used in a first-round RT-PCR of the TCR CDR3. Each CDR3 protein is one row after TCRdb ran MiXCR on the multiplex PCR reads. Among some 180,000 distinct CDR3 sequences listed, roughly 17% were seen once. Graves' hyperthyroidism showing no ophthalmopathy progression within 18 months was considered stable. Disease duration under 2 months; hyperthyroidism patients were aged 18 to 65. This sequence was found in a woman aged 50 to 60 with Graves' hyperthyroidism. The sample comprised blood. The chain combines TRBV6-1 with TRBJ1-2; D gene unclear. CDR3 residues: CASSPHPEDYGYTF. CDR3 DNA: TGTGCCAGCAGTCCACACCCTGAAGACTATGGCTACACCTTC.